The following is a TCR beta chain sequence with its context. The data derive from a study of blood T cell repertoires in COVID-19. Generated by immunoSEQ multiplex PCR, the TCRdb table keeps only in-frame clones and is missing some. Of under 300,000 clones in the sample, about 87% were seen once. The sequencing input was PBMCs or T cells enriched from blood (not recorded which). This TCR derives from a woman aged 50 to 60 who had recovered from COVID-19.

The DNA for the CDR3 is TGTGCCTGGAGAATATCACAAAACACTGAAGCTTTCTTT. It is translated as CAWRISQNTEAFF. The rearrangement links TRBV30 to TRBJ1-1, with D uncertain. Germline V lookup: CDR1 GTSNPN, CDR2 SVGIG (reference sequence). The CDR3 has 13 residues. The germline V and J ends were trimmed by 3 bases and 2 bases, with 10 bases remaining between them.